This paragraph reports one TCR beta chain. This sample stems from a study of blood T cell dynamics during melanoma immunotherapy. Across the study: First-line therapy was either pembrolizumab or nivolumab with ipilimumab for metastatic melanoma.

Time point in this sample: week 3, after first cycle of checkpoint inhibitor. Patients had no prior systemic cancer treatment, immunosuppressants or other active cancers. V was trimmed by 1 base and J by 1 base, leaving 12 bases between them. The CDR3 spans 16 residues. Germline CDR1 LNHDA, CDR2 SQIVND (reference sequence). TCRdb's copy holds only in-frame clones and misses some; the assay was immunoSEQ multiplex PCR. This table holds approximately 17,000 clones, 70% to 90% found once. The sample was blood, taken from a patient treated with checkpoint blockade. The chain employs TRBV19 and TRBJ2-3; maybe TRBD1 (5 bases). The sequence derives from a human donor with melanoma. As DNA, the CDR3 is TGTGCCAGTAGTATAGGACAGTCCCCCCGCACAGATACGCAGTATTTT. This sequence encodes CASSIGQSPRTDTQYF.